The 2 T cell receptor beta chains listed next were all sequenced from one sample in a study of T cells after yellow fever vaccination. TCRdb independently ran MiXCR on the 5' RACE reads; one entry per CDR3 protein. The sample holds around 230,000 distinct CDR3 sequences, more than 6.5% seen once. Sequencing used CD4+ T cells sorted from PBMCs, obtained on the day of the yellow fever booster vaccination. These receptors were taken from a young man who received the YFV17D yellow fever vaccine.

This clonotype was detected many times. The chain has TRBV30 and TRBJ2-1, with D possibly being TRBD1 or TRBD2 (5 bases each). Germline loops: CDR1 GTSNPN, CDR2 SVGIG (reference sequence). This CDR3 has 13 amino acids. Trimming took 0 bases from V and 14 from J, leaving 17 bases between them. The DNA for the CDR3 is TGTGCCTGGAGTGTCACCCGGGACGGTGTTGAGTTCTTC. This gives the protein CAWSVTRDGVEFF. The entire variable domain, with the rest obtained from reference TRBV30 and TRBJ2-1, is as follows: SQTIHQWPATLVQPVGSPLSLECTVEGTSNPNLYWYRQAAGRGLQLLFYSVGIGQISSEVPQNLSASRPQDRQFILSSKKLLLSDSGFYLCAWSVTRDGVEFFGPGTRLTVL.

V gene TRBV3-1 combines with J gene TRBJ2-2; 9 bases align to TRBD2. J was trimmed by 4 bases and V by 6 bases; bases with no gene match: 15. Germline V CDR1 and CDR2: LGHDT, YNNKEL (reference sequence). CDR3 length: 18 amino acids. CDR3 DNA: TGTGCCAGCAGGGGGCCTAGCGGGACTACGCGGCGCACCGGGGAGCTGTTTTTT. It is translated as CASRGPSGTTRRTGELFF.